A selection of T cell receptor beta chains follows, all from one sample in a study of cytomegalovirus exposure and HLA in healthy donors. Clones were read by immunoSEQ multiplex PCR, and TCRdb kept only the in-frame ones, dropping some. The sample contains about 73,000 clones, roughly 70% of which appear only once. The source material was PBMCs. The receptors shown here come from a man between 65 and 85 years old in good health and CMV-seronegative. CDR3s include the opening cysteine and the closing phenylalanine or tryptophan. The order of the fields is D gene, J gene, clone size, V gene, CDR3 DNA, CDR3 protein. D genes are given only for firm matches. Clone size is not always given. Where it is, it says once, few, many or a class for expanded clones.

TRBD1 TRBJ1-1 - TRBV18 TGTGCCAGCTCACCCGAACAGGGGTCTGAAGCTTTCTTT CASSPEQGSEAFF
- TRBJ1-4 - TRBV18 TGTGCCAGCTCTCTTTCTACGGGCGGGAACGGAGAAAAACTGTTTTTT CASSLSTGGNGEKLFF
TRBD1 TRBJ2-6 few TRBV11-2 TGTGCCAGCAGCTCCTGGGACAGGAGAAAATCTGGGGCCAACGTCCTGACTTTC CASSSWDRRKSGANVLTF
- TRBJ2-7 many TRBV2 TGTGCCAGCAGAAATCTCTACGAGCAGTACTTC CASRNLYEQYF
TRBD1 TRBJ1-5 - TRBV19 TGTGCCAGTAGGCTGACAGGGGTGAATCAGCCCCAGCATTTT CASRLTGVNQPQHF
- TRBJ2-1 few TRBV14 TGTGCCAGCAGCCACGGGGGACAGCACAATGAGCAGTTCTTC CASSHGGQHNEQFF
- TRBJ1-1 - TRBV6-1 TGTGCCAGCAAGATTAAAGGGGACACTGAAGCTTTCTTT CASKIKGDTEAFF
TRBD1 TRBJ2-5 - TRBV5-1 TGCGCCAGCTGCCCAACCGGGACAGAACAAGAGACCCAGTACTTC CASCPTGTEQETQYF
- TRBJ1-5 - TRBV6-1 TGTGCCAGCAGTGCTCACGGGGGGCCTCACCAAGGAAATCAGCCCCAGCATTTT CASSAHGGPHQGNQPQHF
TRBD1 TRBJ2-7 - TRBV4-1 TGCGCCAGCAGCCAAGGGACAGGGAGCTCCTACGAGCAGTACTTC CASSQGTGSSYEQYF
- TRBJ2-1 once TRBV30 TGTGCCTGGAGTTCCGACAGGGAGGTTAACAATGAGCAGTTCTTC CAWSSDREVNNEQFF
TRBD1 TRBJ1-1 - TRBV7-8 TGTGCCAGCACCCTATTCTCGGACAGGGTTTACACTGAAGCTTTCTTT CASTLFSDRVYTEAFF
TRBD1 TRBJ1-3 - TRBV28 TGTGCCAGCAGACCGGGACAGGGGCCCCGCTCTGGAAACACCATATATTTT CASRPGQGPRSGNTIYF
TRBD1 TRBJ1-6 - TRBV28 TGTGCCAGCGGAAGCAGGGGGCAGAATTCACCCCTCCACTTT CASGSRGQNSPLHF
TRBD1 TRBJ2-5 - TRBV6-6 TGTGCCAGCAGTTACACCAGGACAGGGGAGCAGTACTTC CASSYTRTGEQYF
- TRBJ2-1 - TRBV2 TGTGCCAGCAGTCTAGGTTGGCAGTTCTTC CASSLGWQFF
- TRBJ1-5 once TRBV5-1 TGCGCCAGCACCCGCTCAGGGGCCCCCGATCAGCCCCAGCATTTT CASTRSGAPDQPQHF
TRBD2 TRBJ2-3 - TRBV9 TGTGCCAGCAGCGAACTAGCGGACACCACAGATACGCAGTATTTT CASSELADTTDTQYF
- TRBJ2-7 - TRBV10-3 TGTGCCATCAGTGAGGGGGGCGGGAGTGAATACTTC CAISEGGGSEYF
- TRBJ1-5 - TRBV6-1 TGTGCCAGCAGTCGGTTACCCCAGCCCCAGCATTTT CASSRLPQPQHF
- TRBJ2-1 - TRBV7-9 TGTGCCAGCAGATTTAGCGGTAGCTCCTACAATGAGCAGTTCTTC CASRFSGSSYNEQFF
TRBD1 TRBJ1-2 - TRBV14 TGTGCCAGCAGCCGGGACAGGGTGGATGGCTACACCTTC CASSRDRVDGYTF
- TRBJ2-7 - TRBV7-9 TGTGCCAGCAGCTCCCCGTTAGTCTACGAGCAGTACTTC CASSSPLVYEQYF
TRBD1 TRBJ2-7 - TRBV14 TGTGCCAGCAGCCAAGGGGGACAGGGGGCCTACGAGCAGTACTTC CASSQGGQGAYEQYF
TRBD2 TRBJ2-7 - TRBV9 TGTGCCAGCAGCGTAGCCCCTAGCGGGAGTAGCGAGCAGTACTTC CASSVAPSGSSEQYF
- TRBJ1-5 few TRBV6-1 TGTGCCAGCAACGGGGAGTTGTATCAGCCCCAGCATTTT CASNGELYQPQHF
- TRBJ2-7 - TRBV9 TGTGCCAGCAGCGTAGCTACAGGGTACGAGCAGTACTTC CASSVATGYEQYF
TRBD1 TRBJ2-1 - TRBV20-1 TGCAGTGCTACCCGGCCAGGGGGACGATTCTTC CSATRPGGRFF
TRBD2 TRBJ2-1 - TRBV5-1 TGCGCCAGCAGCTCGGGTACCGGGACTAGCGGATACAATGAGCAGTTCTTC CASSSGTGTSGYNEQFF
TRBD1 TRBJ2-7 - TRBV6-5 TGTGCCAGCAGACTTGAGACAGGGGGCCCCCACGAGCAGTACTTC CASRLETGGPHEQYF
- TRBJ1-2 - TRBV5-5 TGTGCCAGCAGCTTGGTGGGGGACTCGAACTATGGCTACACCTTC CASSLVGDSNYGYTF
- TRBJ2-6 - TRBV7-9 TGTGCCAGCAGTTCCCGGAGCTCTGGGGCCAACGTCCTGACTTTC CASSSRSSGANVLTF
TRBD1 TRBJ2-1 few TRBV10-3 TGTGCCATCAGTCGTCTGACAGGGGGCTCCTACAATGAGCAGTTCTTC CAISRLTGGSYNEQFF
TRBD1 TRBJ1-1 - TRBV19 TGTGCCACCCTGGACAGGCTGGGGGAAGCTTTCTTT CATLDRLGEAFF
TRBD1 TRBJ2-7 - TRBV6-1 TGTGCCAGCAGTGAAGATCAGACAGGGAAGCAGTACTTC CASSEDQTGKQYF
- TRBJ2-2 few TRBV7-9 TGTGCCAGCAGCAAGGGGGGGTTGGAGCTGTTTTTT CASSKGGLELFF
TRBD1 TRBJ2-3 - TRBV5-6 TGTGCCAGCAGCCCGGGACAGGGGAGTTCTGGTACGCAGTATTTT CASSPGQGSSGTQYF
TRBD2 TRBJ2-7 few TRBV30 TGTGCCTGGGGGAGGGCTAGCGGCTACGAGCAGTACTTC CAWGRASGYEQYF